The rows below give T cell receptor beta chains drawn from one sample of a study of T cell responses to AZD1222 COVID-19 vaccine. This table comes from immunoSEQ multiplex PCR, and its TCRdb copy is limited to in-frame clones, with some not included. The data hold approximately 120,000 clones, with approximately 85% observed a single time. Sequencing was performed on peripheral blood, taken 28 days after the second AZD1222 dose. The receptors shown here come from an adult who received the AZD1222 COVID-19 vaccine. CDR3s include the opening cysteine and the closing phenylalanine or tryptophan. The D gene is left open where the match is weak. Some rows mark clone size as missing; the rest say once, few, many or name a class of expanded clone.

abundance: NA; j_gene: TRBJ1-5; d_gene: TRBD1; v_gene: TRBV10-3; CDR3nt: TGTGCCATCAGTCCAGGGGGCGAACAGAATCAGCCCCAGCATTTT; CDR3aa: CAISPGGEQNQPQHF
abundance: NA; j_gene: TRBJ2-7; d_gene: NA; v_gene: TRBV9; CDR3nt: TGTGCCAGCAGCGTAGGACCTGAACTCTCACGCGAGCAGTACTTC; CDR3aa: CASSVGPELSREQYF
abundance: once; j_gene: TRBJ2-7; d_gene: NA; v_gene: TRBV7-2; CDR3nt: TGTGCCAGCAGCTTAGGCCTCGAGGCCTACGAGCAGTACTTC; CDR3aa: CASSLGLEAYEQYF
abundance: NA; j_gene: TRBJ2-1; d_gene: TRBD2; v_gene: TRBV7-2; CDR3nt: TGTGCCAGCAGCTTTTTCCGGGGGGGTTCGTACAATGAGCAGTTCTTC; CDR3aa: CASSFFRGGSYNEQFF
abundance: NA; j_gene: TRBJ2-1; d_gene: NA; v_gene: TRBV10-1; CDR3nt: TGCGCCAGCACGTTGGGCAATGAGCAGTTCTTC; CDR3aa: CASTLGNEQFF
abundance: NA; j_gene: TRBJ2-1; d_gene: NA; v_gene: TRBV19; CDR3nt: TGTGCCACCCGGAAAGCCGAGAGGGATGAGCAGTTCTTC; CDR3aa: CATRKAERDEQFF
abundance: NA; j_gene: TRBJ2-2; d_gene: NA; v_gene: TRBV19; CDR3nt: TGTGCCAGTAGTATTCAGGGGAGACGGCCGAACACCGGGGAGCTGTTTTTT; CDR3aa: CASSIQGRRPNTGELFF
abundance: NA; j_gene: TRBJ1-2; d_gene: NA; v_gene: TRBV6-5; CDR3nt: TGTGCCAGCACTCTTAGGGGCGGCTCGGGCGGCTACACCTTC; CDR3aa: CASTLRGGSGGYTF
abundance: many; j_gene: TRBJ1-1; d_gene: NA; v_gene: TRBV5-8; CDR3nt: TGTGCCAGCATCATTAACGGGGGGTGGACTGAAGCTTTCTTT; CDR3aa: CASIINGGWTEAFF
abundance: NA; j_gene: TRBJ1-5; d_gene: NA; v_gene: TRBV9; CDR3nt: TGTGCCAGCAGCGTAGTACAGTATAGCAATCAGCCCCAGCATTTT; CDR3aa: CASSVVQYSNQPQHF
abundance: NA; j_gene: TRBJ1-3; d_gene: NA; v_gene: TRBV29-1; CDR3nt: TGCAGCGCGGCAAGCTCTGGAAACACCATATATTTT; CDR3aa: CSAASSGNTIYF
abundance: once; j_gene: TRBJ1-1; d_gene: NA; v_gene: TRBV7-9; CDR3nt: TGTGCCAGCAGCTTTCAGGGAACGGACACTGAAGCTTTCTTT; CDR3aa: CASSFQGTDTEAFF
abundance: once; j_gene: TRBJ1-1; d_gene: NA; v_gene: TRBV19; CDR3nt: TGTGCCAGTAGTATTGGTCTCCGTGAAGCTTTCTTT; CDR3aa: CASSIGLREAFF
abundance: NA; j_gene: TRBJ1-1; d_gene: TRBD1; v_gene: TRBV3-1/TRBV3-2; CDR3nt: TGTGCCAGCAGCCACTCGGACAGGGAGGGAACTGAAGCTTTCTTT; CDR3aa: CASSHSDREGTEAFF
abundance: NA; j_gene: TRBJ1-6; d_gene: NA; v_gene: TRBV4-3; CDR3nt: TGCGCCAGCAGCCAGGAACGGACCTATTCACCCCTCCACTTT; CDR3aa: CASSQERTYSPLHF
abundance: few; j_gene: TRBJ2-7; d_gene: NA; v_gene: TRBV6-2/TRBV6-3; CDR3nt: TGTGCCAGCAGTTACCGATCAGGGGAAGTCTCCTACGAGCAGTACTTC; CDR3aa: CASSYRSGEVSYEQYF
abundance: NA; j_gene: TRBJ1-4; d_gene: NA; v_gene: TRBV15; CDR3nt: TGTGCCACCAGCAGAGAGGGGGCAACTAATGAAAAACTGTTTTTT; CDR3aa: CATSREGATNEKLFF
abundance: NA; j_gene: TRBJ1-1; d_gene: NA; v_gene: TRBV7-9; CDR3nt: TGTGCCAGCAGCCCTATCGGGGGCTTAGGAGCTTTCTTT; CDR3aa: CASSPIGGLGAFF
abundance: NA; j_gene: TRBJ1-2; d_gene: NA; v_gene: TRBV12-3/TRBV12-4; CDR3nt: TGTGCCAGCACTAGGGGAGACTATGGCTACACCTTC; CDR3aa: CASTRGDYGYTF
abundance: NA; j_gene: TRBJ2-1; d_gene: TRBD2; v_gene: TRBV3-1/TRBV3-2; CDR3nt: TGTGCCAGCAGCCAAGTGGGAGGGATTGAGCAGTTCTTC; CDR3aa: CASSQVGGIEQFF
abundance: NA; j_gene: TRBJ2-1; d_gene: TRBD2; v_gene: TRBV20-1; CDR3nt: TGCAGTGCTAGTTTTAGCGGGGGGGCGGTCAATGAGCAGTTCTTC; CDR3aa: CSASFSGGAVNEQFF
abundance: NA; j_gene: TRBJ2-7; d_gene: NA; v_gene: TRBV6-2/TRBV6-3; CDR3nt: TGTGCCAGCAGTTACCCCTCTAGCGCACGATGGGAGCAGTACTTC; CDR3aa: CASSYPSSARWEQYF
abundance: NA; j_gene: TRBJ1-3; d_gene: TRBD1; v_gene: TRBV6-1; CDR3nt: TGTGCCAGCAGTTATCAGGGGGGGTACACCATATATTTT; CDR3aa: CASSYQGGYTIYF
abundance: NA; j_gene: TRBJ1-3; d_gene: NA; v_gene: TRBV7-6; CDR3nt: TGTGCCAGCAGCTGGCTACAGCACTCTGGAAACACCATATATTTT; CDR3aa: CASSWLQHSGNTIYF
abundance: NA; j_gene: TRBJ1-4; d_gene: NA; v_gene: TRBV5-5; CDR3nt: TGTGCCAGCAGGGGGTCTAATGAAAAACTGTTTTTT; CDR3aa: CASRGSNEKLFF
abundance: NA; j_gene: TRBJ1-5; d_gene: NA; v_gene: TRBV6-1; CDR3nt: TGTGCCAGCAGTGCCTGGGGAGCCCACGGCGAGGATCAGCCCCAGCATTTT; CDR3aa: CASSAWGAHGEDQPQHF
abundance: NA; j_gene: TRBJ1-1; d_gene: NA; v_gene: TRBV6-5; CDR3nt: TGTGCCAGCAATAAGGACAGAAGGACTGAAGCTTTCTTT; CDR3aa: CASNKDRRTEAFF
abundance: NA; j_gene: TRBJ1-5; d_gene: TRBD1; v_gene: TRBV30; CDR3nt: TGTGCCTGGAGTCCCGGGACAGGGGAGAATCAGCCCCAGCATTTT; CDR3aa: CAWSPGTGENQPQHF
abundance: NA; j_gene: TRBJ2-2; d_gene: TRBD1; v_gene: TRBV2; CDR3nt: TGTGCCACCCTCCGGGACAGGGGGCCCGGAGAGCTGTTTTTT; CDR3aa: CATLRDRGPGELFF
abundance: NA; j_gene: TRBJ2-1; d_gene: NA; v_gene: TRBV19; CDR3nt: TGTGCCAGTATCCGGGGCAATGAGCAGTTCTTC; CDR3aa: CASIRGNEQFF
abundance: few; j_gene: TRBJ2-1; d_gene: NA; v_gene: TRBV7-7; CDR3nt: TGTGCCAGCAGCTTAGGGGATTACAATGAGCAGTTCTTC; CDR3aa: CASSLGDYNEQFF
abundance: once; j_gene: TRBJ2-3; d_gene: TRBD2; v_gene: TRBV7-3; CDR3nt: TGTGCCAGCAGCTTTGTAGCGGGGGGCCCTACCAGCACAGATACGCAGTATTTT; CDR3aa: CASSFVAGGPTSTDTQYF
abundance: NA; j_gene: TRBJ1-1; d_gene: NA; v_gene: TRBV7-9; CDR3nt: TGTGCCAGCAGCTTAGCAGCCCACACTGAAGCTTTCTTT; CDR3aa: CASSLAAHTEAFF
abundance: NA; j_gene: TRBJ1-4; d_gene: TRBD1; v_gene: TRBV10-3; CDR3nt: TGTGCCATCAGTGAGGTGGGACAGGGTCTCGAAAAACTGTTTTTT; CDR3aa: CAISEVGQGLEKLFF
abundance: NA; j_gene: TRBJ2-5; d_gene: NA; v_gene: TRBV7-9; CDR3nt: TGTGCCAGCAGCCCATTAGGGGCAGGAGTCCTCCGGGGGGAGACCCAGTACTTC; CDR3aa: CASSPLGAGVLRGETQYF
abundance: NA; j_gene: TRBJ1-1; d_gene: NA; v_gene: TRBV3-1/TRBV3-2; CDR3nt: TGTGCCAGCAGCCAGAAGGACAGACCCATAAGCGGAGCTTTCTTT; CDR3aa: CASSQKDRPISGAFF
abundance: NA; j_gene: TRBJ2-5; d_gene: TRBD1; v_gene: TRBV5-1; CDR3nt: TGCGCCAGCAGCCCCTTGGTCCAGGGGGCTAAAGAGACCCAGTACTTC; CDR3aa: CASSPLVQGAKETQYF
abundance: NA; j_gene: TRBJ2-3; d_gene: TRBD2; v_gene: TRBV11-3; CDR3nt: TGTGCCAGCAGCTTTGGGGCGGGGGGTTCAGATACGCAGTATTTT; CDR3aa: CASSFGAGGSDTQYF